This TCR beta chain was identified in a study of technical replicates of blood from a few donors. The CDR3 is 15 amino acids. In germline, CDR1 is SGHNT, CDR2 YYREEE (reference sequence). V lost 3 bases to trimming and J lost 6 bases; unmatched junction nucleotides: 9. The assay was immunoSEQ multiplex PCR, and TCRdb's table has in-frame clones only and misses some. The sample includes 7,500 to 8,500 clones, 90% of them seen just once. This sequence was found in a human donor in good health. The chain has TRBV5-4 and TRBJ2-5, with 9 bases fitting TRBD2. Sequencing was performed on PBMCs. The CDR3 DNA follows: TGTGCCAGCAGCTCGGGGGGACTAGCCGTGAAGACCCAGTACTTC. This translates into CASSSGGLAVKTQYF.